A selection of T cell receptor beta chains follows, all from one sample in a study of T cell changes during pregnancy in multiple sclerosis. Profiling relied on immunoSEQ multiplex PCR, and the TCRdb table lists in-frame clones only, not all of them. The sample carries fewer than 150,000 clones, about 95% recorded once. Source: peripheral blood, taken after pregnancy. These receptors were collected from a female donor with multiple sclerosis, enrolled in a pregnancy study. Both conserved end residues are part of each CDR3. D genes are given only for firm matches. Clone size, where shown, is once, few, many, or a class for clones that have expanded.

D gene	V gene	J gene	clone size	CDR3 protein	CDR3 DNA
-	TRBV6-1	TRBJ2-4	-	CASGGTTLAKNIQYF	TGTGCCAGCGGAGGCACTACACTAGCCAAAAACATTCAGTACTTC
TRBD1	TRBV7-9	TRBJ2-2	-	CASSVRQGEAGGELFF	TGTGCCAGCAGCGTCAGACAGGGGGAGGCTGGCGGGGAGCTGTTTTTT
-	TRBV11-3	TRBJ1-1	-	CASSNRRGEAFF	TGTGCCAGCAGTAACCGGAGGGGTGAAGCTTTCTTT
-	TRBV10-3	TRBJ2-1	once	CAISEANQRLAWNEQFF	TGTGCCATCAGTGAAGCCAATCAAAGATTAGCGTGGAATGAGCAGTTCTTC
TRBD1	TRBV29-1	TRBJ1-1	-	CSVGTGWNTEAFF	TGCAGCGTGGGGACAGGGTGGAACACTGAAGCTTTCTTT
TRBD2	TRBV5-1	TRBJ2-1	-	CASLPGLAGGPQTYNEQFF	TGCGCCAGCCTACCGGGACTAGCGGGAGGCCCTCAGACCTACAATGAGCAGTTCTTC
-	TRBV10-3	TRBJ2-1	-	CAISESMAGEQFF	TGTGCCATCAGTGAGTCGATGGCGGGAGAGCAGTTCTTC
-	TRBV7-9	TRBJ2-7	once	CASSWYSSSGEQYF	TGTGCCAGCAGCTGGTATAGTAGTAGTGGCGAGCAGTACTTC
-	TRBV6-1	TRBJ2-3	-	CARTYLSTDTQYF	TGTGCCAGGACATATCTCAGCACAGATACGCAGTATTTT
TRBD2	TRBV11-2	TRBJ2-7	-	CASSLAGGSYEQYF	TGTGCCAGCAGCTTAGCGGGAGGTTCCTACGAGCAGTACTTC
-	TRBV30	TRBJ1-2	once	CAWRLDTYGYTF	TGTGCCTGGAGGCTGGACACCTATGGCTACACCTTC
TRBD1	TRBV5-8	TRBJ2-4	few	CASSFGTGAKNIQYF	TGTGCCAGCAGCTTTGGGACAGGGGCCAAAAACATTCAGTACTTC
TRBD1	TRBV2	TRBJ1-2	-	CASSPDRGRGYTF	TGTGCCAGCAGTCCGGACAGGGGGCGAGGCTACACCTTC
-	TRBV20-1	TRBJ2-4	-	CSALDYNIQYF	TGCAGTGCTTTGGACTACAACATTCAGTACTTC
TRBD1	TRBV7-2	TRBJ2-6	-	CASNWTGDSGANVLTF	TGTGCCAGCAATTGGACAGGGGACTCTGGGGCCAACGTCCTGACTTTC
TRBD2	TRBV28	TRBJ2-7	-	CASSFRTSLAYEQYF	TGTGCCAGCAGTTTCAGGACTAGCCTGGCCTACGAGCAGTACTTC
-	TRBV2	TRBJ2-5	-	CASRQQLYQETQYF	TGTGCCAGCAGGCAACAGCTCTACCAAGAGACCCAGTACTTC
-	TRBV27	TRBJ1-1	-	CASRGVSKQTSPEAFF	TGTGCCAGCAGAGGAGTGTCTAAGCAGACGAGTCCTGAAGCTTTCTTT
-	TRBV4-3	TRBJ2-7	-	CASSQDQGLTYEQYF	TGCGCCAGCAGCCAAGACCAGGGGTTAACCTACGAGCAGTACTTC
-	TRBV30	TRBJ2-1	-	CAWSVNIYNEQFF	TGTGCCTGGAGTGTTAACATTTACAATGAGCAGTTCTTC
TRBD1	TRBV6-5	TRBJ1-2	-	CASSSQGGRHGYTF	TGTGCCAGCAGCAGCCAGGGGGGCCGTCATGGCTACACCTTC
-	TRBV14	TRBJ2-7	-	CASSQVASALYEQYF	TGTGCCAGCAGCCAAGTGGCTAGCGCCCTCTACGAGCAGTACTTC
TRBD2	TRBV13	TRBJ2-1	-	CASTRTSGRGGEQFF	TGTGCCAGCACGAGGACTAGCGGGAGAGGCGGTGAGCAGTTCTTC
-	TRBV30	TRBJ2-7	-	CAWSPGSYEQYF	TGTGCCTGGAGTCCAGGGTCCTACGAGCAGTACTTC
TRBD2	TRBV19	TRBJ2-7	-	CASSSGGGYEQYF	TGTGCCAGTAGTAGCGGGGGAGGCTACGAGCAGTACTTC
-	TRBV19	TRBJ2-2	-	CASTDPGVAGVTGELFF	TGTGCCAGTACCGATCCAGGGGTAGCGGGTGTCACCGGGGAGCTGTTTTTT
TRBD2	TRBV5-1	TRBJ2-1	-	CASSNQGLAGVSNEQFF	TGCGCCAGCAGCAACCAGGGACTAGCGGGAGTAAGCAATGAGCAGTTCTTC
-	TRBV18	TRBJ2-5	-	CASSPGILGGETQYF	TGTGCCAGCTCACCCGGAATTCTAGGAGGGGAGACCCAGTACTTC
TRBD1	TRBV6-1	TRBJ2-7	-	CASRPWTGLYEQYF	TGTGCCAGCAGGCCTTGGACAGGGCTGTACGAGCAGTACTTC
-	TRBV6-5	TRBJ2-5	once	CASGPGTQETQYF	TGTGCCAGCGGACCCGGGACTCAAGAGACCCAGTACTTC
TRBD2	TRBV2	TRBJ2-7	-	CAISGDSYEQYF	TGTGCCATCAGCGGGGACTCCTACGAGCAGTACTTC
TRBD1	TRBV6-6	TRBJ1-1	-	CASSYIRTGGNTEAFF	TGTGCCAGCAGTTACATAAGGACAGGGGGAAACACTGAAGCTTTCTTT
-	TRBV28	TRBJ2-5	-	CASSYTSGHQQETQYF	TGTGCCAGCAGTTATACGTCGGGACACCAACAAGAGACCCAGTACTTC
TRBD1	TRBV7-9	TRBJ1-5	-	CASSRQGQPQHF	TGTGCCAGCAGTCGACAGGGCCAGCCCCAGCATTTT
-	TRBV7-2	TRBJ2-1	-	CASSLDPGANEQFF	TGTGCCAGCAGCTTGGACCCAGGGGCCAATGAGCAGTTCTTC
TRBD1	TRBV5-4	TRBJ2-3	-	CASSPGQRPTDTQYF	TGTGCCAGCAGCCCGGGACAGCGTCCCACAGATACGCAGTATTTT
TRBD2	TRBV27	TRBJ2-7	-	CASTGTSGYEQYF	TGTGCCAGCACCGGGACTAGCGGCTACGAGCAGTACTTC
-	TRBV28	TRBJ1-2	-	CASSSTRGYTF	TGTGCCAGCAGTAGCACCAGGGGCTACACCTTC
-	TRBV5-1	TRBJ2-1	-	CASSLGDTTYNEQFF	TGCGCCAGCAGCTTGGGGGACACTACCTACAATGAGCAGTTCTTC
-	TRBV5-4	TRBJ2-5	-	CASSQTAEQETQYF	TGTGCCAGCAGCCAAACAGCGGAGCAAGAGACCCAGTACTTC
TRBD2	TRBV4-2	TRBJ2-5	-	CASSQGGRSLRGTQYF	TGTGCCAGCAGCCAGGGGGGGAGGTCCCTTCGTGGGACCCAGTACTTC
TRBD1	TRBV28	TRBJ2-7	-	CASSSPTGGREQYF	TGTGCCAGCAGTTCGCCGACAGGGGGCCGGGAGCAGTACTTC
TRBD2	TRBV15	TRBJ2-1	few	CATGRAEFNEQFF	TGTGCCACCGGGAGGGCCGAATTCAATGAGCAGTTCTTC
-	TRBV6-5	TRBJ2-3	-	CASSMTGRTDTQYF	TGTGCCAGCAGTATGACAGGTAGAACAGATACGCAGTATTTT